This TCR beta chain emerged from a study of T-cell memory formation after mild COVID-19. Germline V gene lookup returns CDR1 SGHVS and CDR2 FQNEAQ. There are 19 residues in the CDR3. V gave up 3 bases and J gave up 2 bases, with 24 bases separating them. This clonotype showed up just a few times. TCRdb ran MiXCR on the 5' RACE reads and lists one entry per CDR3 protein. The data show hundreds of thousands of distinct CDR3 sequences, just over 20% seen once. The clonotype originates from an adult woman who had mild COVID-19 (a few samples of this study predate the infection). Cell type and time point are not known. The V and J genes are TRBV7-8 and TRBJ2-3, with D maybe TRBD2 (5 bases). Sequenced sample: PBMCs or a T cell subset sorted from them (not recorded which). For the CDR3, the DNA is TGTGCCAGCAGCTTCATCCGCCCGGCAGCGGTGAGGTTCACAGATACGCAGTATTTT. The encoded protein is CASSFIRPAAVRFTDTQYF.